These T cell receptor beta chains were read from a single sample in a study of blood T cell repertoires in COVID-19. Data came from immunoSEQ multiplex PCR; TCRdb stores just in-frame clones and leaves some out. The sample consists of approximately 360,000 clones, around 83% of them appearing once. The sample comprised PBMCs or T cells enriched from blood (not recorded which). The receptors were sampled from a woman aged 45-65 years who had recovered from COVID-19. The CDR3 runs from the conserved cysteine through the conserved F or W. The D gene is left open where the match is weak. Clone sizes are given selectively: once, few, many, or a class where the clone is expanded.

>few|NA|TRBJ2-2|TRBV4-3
CASSQGAPRTGELFF
TGCGCCAGCAGCCAAGGGGCCCCAAGGACCGGGGAGCTGTTTTTT
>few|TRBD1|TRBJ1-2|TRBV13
CASSLGQGSGYTF
TGTGCCAGCAGCTTAGGACAGGGGTCGGGCTACACCTTC
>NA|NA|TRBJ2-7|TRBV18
CASSPPSRQNEQYF
TGTGCCAGCTCACCACCCAGCAGACAGAACGAGCAGTACTTC
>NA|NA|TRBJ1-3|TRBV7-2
CASSSSPHSGNTIYF
TGTGCCAGCAGCTCCTCTCCACACTCTGGAAACACCATATATTTT
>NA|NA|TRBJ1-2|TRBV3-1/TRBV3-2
CASSPGGGGYGYTF
TGTGCCAGCAGCCCTGGCGGGGGAGGGTATGGCTACACCTTC
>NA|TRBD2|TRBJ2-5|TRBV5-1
CASSFNSGRGETQYF
TGCGCCAGCAGCTTCAATAGCGGGAGGGGAGAGACCCAGTACTTC
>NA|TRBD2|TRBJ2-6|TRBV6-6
CASSRAGGTGANVLTF
TGTGCCAGCAGTAGAGCGGGAGGAACCGGGGCCAACGTCCTGACTTTC
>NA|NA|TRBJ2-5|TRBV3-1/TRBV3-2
CASSHTRGAQETQYF
TGTGCCAGCAGCCATACCCGCGGGGCCCAAGAGACCCAGTACTTC
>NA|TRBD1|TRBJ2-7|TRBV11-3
CASSWSRDSDEQYF
TGTGCCAGCAGCTGGTCCCGGGACAGCGACGAGCAGTACTTC
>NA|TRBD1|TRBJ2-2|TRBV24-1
CATSDWGTGDTGELFF
TGTGCCACCAGTGATTGGGGGACAGGGGACACCGGGGAGCTGTTTTTT
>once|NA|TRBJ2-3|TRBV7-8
CASSPVTDTQYF
TGTGCCAGCAGCCCCGTCACAGATACGCAGTATTTT
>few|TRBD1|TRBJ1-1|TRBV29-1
CSVQTGLRAEAFF
TGCAGCGTCCAGACAGGGCTTAGGGCTGAAGCTTTCTTT
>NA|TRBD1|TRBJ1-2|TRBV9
CASNRGQNYGYTF
TGTGCCAGCAACCGGGGACAGAACTATGGCTACACCTTC
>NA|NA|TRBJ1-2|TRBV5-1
CASASNLGSDGYTF
TGCGCCAGCGCAAGTAATTTGGGGAGCGATGGCTACACCTTC
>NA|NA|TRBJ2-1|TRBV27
CASSTTGRPYNEQFF
TGTGCCAGCAGTACGACAGGCCGCCCCTACAATGAGCAGTTCTTC
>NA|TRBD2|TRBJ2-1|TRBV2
CASSESAGGYNEQFF
TGTGCCAGCAGTGAGTCAGCGGGGGGCTACAATGAGCAGTTCTTC
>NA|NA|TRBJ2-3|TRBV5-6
CASSLSMGTDTQYF
TGTGCCAGCAGTCTATCGATGGGCACAGATACGCAGTATTTT
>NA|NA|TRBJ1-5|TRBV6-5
CASSYSTGSGPQHF
TGTGCCAGCAGTTACTCGACAGGTAGTGGGCCCCAGCATTTT
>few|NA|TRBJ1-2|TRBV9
CASSVGVALNYGYTF
TGTGCCAGCAGCGTAGGGGTAGCCCTGAACTATGGCTACACCTTC
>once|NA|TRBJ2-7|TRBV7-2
CASRPGSLVNEQYF
TGTGCCAGCAGACCCGGCAGTCTAGTTAACGAGCAGTACTTC
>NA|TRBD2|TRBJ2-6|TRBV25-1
CASSDSLGGAGANVLTF
TGTGCCAGCAGTGACTCGTTGGGGGGGGCTGGGGCCAACGTCCTGACTTTC